This T cell receptor beta chain was retrieved from a study of shared clonotypes between healthy human individuals. CDR3 size: 22 residues. Trimming at V came to 1 base and at J to 5 bases, leaving 28 bases not matched to a gene. The V gene's germline CDR1 is LGHNA and CDR2 YSLEER. Details on this clone: Its specificity is unknown.

Using immunoSEQ multiplex PCR, the repertoire was profiled, and TCRdb retains in-frame clones only, with some absent. Of about 2.3 million clones listed, approximately 95% are singletons. Whole-study results and caveats: On the whole, naive subsets had larger estimated richness than memory subsets had. Lower generation probabilities were found for non-shared clonotypes than for those shared by all four donors.

Free of recent acute infections or vaccinations, the donors were healthy HIV-negative adults. Nashville, Tennessee was home to all donors, who were Caucasian adults. The source is a man aged 18-30 years in good health. Some clones in this sample may be carry-over from other donors' samples. Sequenced input: naive CD4+ T cells from PBMCs. Subset of the sample: CD45RA+ positively selected. The V gene is TRBV4-3, the J gene TRBJ1-1, with 7 bases that match TRBD1. Written as DNA, the CDR3 is TGCGCCAGCAGCCAAGGTCGGCGTCGCGGGGCGACAGGGTTTGGGGTTAAGACTGAAGCTTTCTTT. It yields the protein CASSQGRRRGATGFGVKTEAFF.